This is a list of T cell receptor beta chains from one sample in a study of shared clonotypes between healthy human individuals. Sequenced by immunoSEQ multiplex PCR; TCRdb stores in-frame clones only, minus some. This repertoire shows about 980,000 clones, approximately 76% found once; its top ten account for roughly 1.5%. The sample was memory CD4+ T cells sorted from blood. The receptors were gathered from a man aged 18-30 years in good health. Both conserved end residues are part of each CDR3. The order of the fields is D gene, CDR3 length, clone size, J gene, V gene, CDR3 protein, CDR3 DNA. A D gene is named only where the DNA matches it firmly. Only part of the rows carry a size: once, few, many, or a class if the clone is expanded.

>NA|16|NA|TRBJ1-4|TRBV5-1
CASSFTPTATNEKLFF
TGCGCCAGCAGCTTCACACCAACCGCAACTAATGAAAAACTGTTTTTT
>NA|13|few|TRBJ2-5|TRBV6-1
CASSEAGGPAQYF
TGTGCCAGCAGTGAAGCAGGCGGACCGGCCCAGTACTTC
>NA|17|once|TRBJ1-6|TRBV7-2
CASSSGQRTASNSPLHF
TGTGCCAGCAGCTCCGGACAACGGACGGCTTCTAATTCACCCCTCCACTTT
>NA|15|NA|TRBJ1-2|TRBV6-5
CASSYSKGRRDGYTF
TGTGCCAGCAGTTACTCAAAGGGCAGGAGAGACGGCTACACCTTC
>TRBD1|16|NA|TRBJ1-4|TRBV2
CASSPGTGAPNEKLFF
TGTGCCAGCAGCCCCGGGACAGGGGCACCTAATGAAAAACTGTTTTTT
>TRBD2|14|NA|TRBJ2-1|TRBV7-2
CASSPGLAGHEQFF
TGTGCCAGCAGTCCGGGACTAGCGGGACATGAGCAGTTCTTC
>NA|15|NA|TRBJ1-1|TRBV5-4
CASSPLTGGNTEAFF
TGTGCCAGCAGCCCGCTGACAGGCGGGAACACTGAAGCTTTCTTT
>NA|15|NA|TRBJ2-3|TRBV5-1
CASSPGSLHFDTQYF
TGCGCCAGCAGCCCAGGGAGTCTCCATTTCGATACGCAGTATTTT
>NA|13|NA|TRBJ2-7|TRBV10-3
CASSARSTYEQYF
TGTGCCAGCAGTGCTAGGTCCACCTACGAGCAGTACTTC
>NA|13|NA|TRBJ1-3|TRBV7-7
CASSTEEGNTIYF
TGTGCTAGCAGCACCGAAGAAGGGAACACCATATATTTT
>NA|16|many|TRBJ2-5|TRBV6-5
CASSFTGIRNQETQYF
TGTGCCAGCAGTTTCACAGGCATCCGAAACCAAGAGACCCAGTACTTC
>TRBD1|14|NA|TRBJ2-7|TRBV6-5
CASKPGQGYYEQYF
TGTGCCAGCAAACCGGGACAGGGTTACTACGAGCAGTACTTC
>NA|15|NA|TRBJ2-5|TRBV11-2
CASSRGPVIAQTQYF
TGTGCCAGCAGCCGAGGACCCGTTATCGCCCAGACCCAGTACTTC
>NA|12|NA|TRBJ1-4|TRBV9
CASSPGGEKLFF
TGTGCCAGCAGCCCGGGGGGAGAAAAACTGTTTTTT
>TRBD2|15|NA|TRBJ2-3|TRBV6-5
CASSSERGGPDTQYF
TGTGCCAGCAGCTCCGAGCGGGGGGGCCCAGATACGCAGTATTTT
>TRBD1|15|NA|TRBJ2-7|TRBV5-1
CASSSETGISYEQYF
TGCGCCAGCAGCTCGGAGACAGGGATCAGCTACGAGCAGTACTTC
>NA|15|NA|TRBJ2-1|TRBV5-1
CASSLEVGGRNEQFF
TGCGCCAGCAGCTTGGAGGTGGGGGGCCGCAATGAGCAGTTCTTC